This T cell receptor beta chain comes out of a study of CD8 T cells in ankylosing spondylitis (dated by TCRdb to the late 2010s). Some background on the complete study: T cell receptor beta repertoires were profiled in healthy donors and ankylosing spondylitis patients so that disease-linked TCR variants could be found. The whole study cohort included over a hundred healthy donors and under 30 ankylosing spondylitis patients. Peripheral blood was sampled, and synovial fluid was also collected from ankylosing spondylitis patients.

From the cysteine through the phenylalanine, the CDR3 covers 13 amino acids. Of all the DNA, just the CDR3 is kept, 39 bases in frame from base 1. CDR1 and CDR2 are drawn from the germline V gene (reference sequence): GTSNPN, SVGIG. The V end loses 2 bases and the J end loses 4 bases, and a stretch of 12 bases separates them. Data came from an Illumina HiSeq 2500. Quantitative 5'-RACE with molecular barcodes was the method used to prepare the TCR beta libraries. Per the source publication's procedure: A new computational method based on a probabilistic model of VDJ rearrangement was used to identify disease-linked TCR variants. Starting from the raw public reads, TCRdb applied fastp trimming at Q25, assembled clones with MiXCR and retained in-frame beta chains. Every entry covers one CDR3 protein and lists the most common genes and DNA from its rows. The V and J calls were not made by the authors but by TCRdb's processing. Recorded for this sample are 150,000 or so distinct CDR3 sequences; about 17% of them occurred a single time. The ten largest clones capture approximately 7.8% of the sample.

Findings and caveats that apply to the study as a whole: A CD8+ phenotype was shown by the disease-linked clones, which were found at relatively low frequencies in peripheral blood. According to the report, matched synovial fluid samples from ankylosing spondylitis patients were significantly enriched for the disease-linked clones. A TCR beta motif of several highly homologous amino acid variants appeared characteristic of blood from ankylosing spondylitis patients. Some motif variants had previously been reported in the synovial fluid and blood of reactive arthritis patients, which suggests shared mechanisms of disease initiation.

On this clonotype itself: Its antigen target is currently unknown. Per-nucleotide qualities are absent, and no much larger clonotype sits a single base away.

The rearrangement combines TRBV30 with TRBJ2-7; the D gene is unclear. What was sequenced was blood, either unsorted or a sorted T cell fraction (not recorded which). The origin of this receptor is a male donor with ankylosing spondylitis or in good health (not recorded which). The CDR3 is CAWSPPQGYEQYF. The DNA reads as follows: TGTGCCTGGAGTCCACCACAAGGGTACGAGCAGTACTTC. With all but the CDR3 taken from the reference TRBV30 and TRBJ2-7 genes, the full variable domain is: SQTIHQWPATLVQPVGSPLSLECTVEGTSNPNLYWYRQAAGRGLQLLFYSVGIGQISSEVPQNLSASRPQDRQFILSSKKLLLSDSGFYLCAWSPPQGYEQYFGPGTRLTVT.